This T cell receptor (beta chain) was sequenced in a study of blood T cells in healthy people across ages. With a J-beta primer mix and a sample-barcoded 5' primer, a second PCR ran 7 to 11 cycles. CDR3-containing paired-end reads numbered at least 2.5 million in each sample. MiXCR was run by TCRdb on the 5' RACE reads, yielding one entry per CDR3 protein. Among some 690,000 distinct CDR3 sequences listed, about 20% were seen once. The CDR3 spans 14 residues. Germline loops: CDR1 MNHEY, CDR2 SMNVEV (reference sequence). This clonotype was counted only a few times. Per-sample PBMC isolation yielded at least 6.5 million cells.

The V gene is TRBV27, the J gene TRBJ2-5, with D perhaps matching TRBD2 (6 bases). The end of the DNA is better explained by TRBJ2-7, so the J call may be wrong. Material: blood. The TCR sequence derives from a man between 65 and 85 years old in good health. The CDR3, as DNA: TGTGCCAGCAGTAGAATAGCGGCTTCCTACGAGCAGTACTTC. Translation: CASSRIAASYEQYF.